A selection of T cell receptor beta chains follows, all from one sample in a study of cytomegalovirus exposure and HLA in healthy donors. TCRdb keeps only in-frame clones here, not all; method: immunoSEQ multiplex PCR. Of 150,000 to 200,000 clones in the sample, around four fifths are singletons; the top ten hold under 2.5%. The sample was PBMCs. The receptors shown here come from a female donor in good health and CMV-seronegative. CDR3s include the opening cysteine and the closing phenylalanine or tryptophan. The D gene is left open where the match is weak. Where a row states a size, it is once, few, many or the class of an expanded clone; other rows omit it.

clone size,V gene,J gene,D gene,CDR3 protein,CDR3 DNA
.,TRBV7-9,TRBJ1-5,.,CASSLASGDQPQHF,TGTGCCAGCAGCTTAGCTTCAGGGGATCAGCCCCAGCATTTT
few,TRBV9,TRBJ2-7,.,CASSVGTAGYEQYF,TGTGCCAGCAGCGTAGGGACAGCAGGGTACGAGCAGTACTTC
.,TRBV5-1,TRBJ1-1,.,CASSLDPLGAVTEAFF,TGCGCCAGCAGCTTAGACCCTCTAGGGGCGGTGACTGAAGCTTTCTTT
.,TRBV18,TRBJ2-7,TRBD2,CASSPGDAGAYEQYF,TGTGCCAGCTCACCAGGGGACGCGGGAGCCTACGAGCAGTACTTC
.,TRBV5-4,TRBJ2-7,.,CASSLEHGRQYF,TGTGCCAGCAGCTTGGAACATGGCCGGCAGTACTTC
.,TRBV19,TRBJ1-3,.,CATRRMGDSGNTIYF,TGTGCCACCCGAAGGATGGGCGACTCTGGAAACACCATATATTTT
.,TRBV15,TRBJ2-3,.,CATSRGRGRGPTDTQYF,TGTGCCACCAGCAGGGGTCGAGGCAGGGGCCCCACAGATACGCAGTATTTT
.,TRBV11-3,TRBJ2-7,.,CASSLGEGPAPYEQYF,TGTGCCAGCAGCTTAGGTGAGGGCCCCGCACCCTACGAGCAGTACTTC
.,TRBV5-1,TRBJ1-2,.,CASSFLLDSTYGYTF,TGCGCCAGCAGCTTCCTCTTAGACAGCACCTATGGCTACACCTTC
.,TRBV9,TRBJ1-2,.,CASSVGQGTYGYTF,TGTGCCAGCAGCGTAGGCCAGGGGACCTATGGCTACACCTTC
.,TRBV5-5,TRBJ1-1,.,CASSRERTASTFF,TGTGCCAGCAGCCGCGAGAGGACAGCTTCTACTTTCTTT
.,TRBV5-1,TRBJ2-5,.,CASSPRDNFQETQYF,TGCGCCAGCAGCCCCCGGGACAACTTCCAAGAGACCCAGTACTTC
.,TRBV25-1,TRBJ2-3,.,CASSEYRASGTDTQYF,TGTGCCAGCAGTGAATATAGGGCTAGCGGCACAGATACGCAGTATTTT
.,TRBV30,TRBJ1-2,TRBD1,CAWAGTGEVWGYGYTF,TGTGCCTGGGCCGGGACAGGAGAGGTGTGGGGCTATGGCTACACCTTC
once,TRBV29-1,TRBJ2-1,TRBD2,CSVGDSGRENEQFF,TGCAGCGTTGGTGATAGCGGGAGGGAGAATGAGCAGTTCTTC
.,TRBV19,TRBJ2-3,TRBD2,CASSKGLAASTDTQYF,TGTGCCAGTAGCAAGGGACTAGCGGCGAGCACAGATACGCAGTATTTT
.,TRBV6-5,TRBJ2-7,.,CASSARGHSYEQYF,TGTGCCAGCAGTGCCAGGGGACACTCCTACGAGCAGTACTTC
once,TRBV5-1,TRBJ1-1,.,CASSLDRPGGAFF,TGCGCCAGCAGCTTGGACAGGCCAGGCGGAGCTTTCTTT